A single sample gave rise to the 11 T cell receptor beta chains below, sequenced in a study of shared clonotypes between healthy human individuals. Here immunoSEQ multiplex PCR was the method, and the copy in TCRdb shows in-frame clones only, minus some. The repertoire has approximately 100,000 clones, around 65% of them found once; the top ten carry 24%. Sequences were obtained from memory CD8+ T cells sorted from blood. Specified subset: CD45RO+ cells pooled with CCR7-negative TemRA cells. The receptor set was obtained from a woman aged 25 to 39 in good health.

This clone is a singleton in its sample. The chain employs TRBV19 and TRBJ2-2; maybe TRBD1 (5 bases). This CDR3 is 15 amino acids long. Per the germline V gene, CDR1 is LNHDA and CDR2 is SQIVND (reference sequence). The germline V and J ends were trimmed by 7 bases and 1 base, with 13 bases remaining between them. The DNA of the CDR3 is TGTGCCAGTACACCGACAGAAGAGAACACCGGGGAGCTGTTTTTT. Encoded protein: CASTPTEENTGELFF. Combining the CDR3 with reference TRBV19 and TRBJ2-2 gives the whole variable domain DGGITQSPKYLFRKEGQNVTLSCEQNLNHDAMYWYRQDPGQGLRLIYYSQIVNDFQKGDIAEGYSVSREKKESFPLTVTSAQKNPTAFYLCASTPTEENTGELFFGEGSRLTVL.

CDR3 residues: CASSVARVHHSDEQFF. The CDR3 DNA reads as TGTGCCAGCAGCGTAGCTCGGGTCCACCACAGCGATGAGCAGTTCTTC. The V and J genes are TRBV9 and TRBJ2-1; D gene uncertain. Trimming stripped 0 bases from V and 8 bases from J, with 18 bases between. The length of the CDR3 is 16 residues. Per the germline V gene, CDR1 is SGDLS and CDR2 is YYNGEE.

CDR3 bases: TGTGCCAGCAGCCCCCCGGATCTAAACGTTGAGACCCAGTACTTC. Amino acids: CASSPPDLNVETQYF. The V gene is TRBV7-9, the J gene TRBJ2-5; no reliable D call. Germline CDR1 and CDR2: SEHNR and FQNEAQ (reference sequence). The CDR3 extends over 15 amino acids. V dropped 5 bases and J dropped 5 bases, with 18 bases sitting between them.

This chain joins TRBV11-1 and TRBJ2-2, with a possible D match to TRBD1 (6 bases). The CDR3 is made up of 17 amino acids. Trimming pared 1 base from V and 5 bases from J, leaving 17 bases between. In germline, CDR1 is SGHAT, CDR2 FQDESV (reference sequence). The CDR3 DNA sequence: TGTGCCAGCAGCTTAGATCCAGGGGACCGCTTAACCGGGGAGCTGTTTTTT. The encoded protein is CASSLDPGDRLTGELFF.

The chain carries TRBV11-2 and TRBJ2-5; D may be TRBD2 (5 bases). The germline V gene encodes CDR1 SGHAT and CDR2 FQNNGV. This CDR3 is 13 amino acids long. V was shortened by 5 bases and J by 11 bases, with 18 bases between the two germline ends. The CDR3 coding sequence is TGTGCCAGCAGCCTAGGACTGGTTTGGGAGCAGTACTTC. Its protein is CASSLGLVWEQYF.

This rearrangement joins TRBV20-1 to TRBJ2-3; no definite D call. The CDR3 is 11 amino acids. V was trimmed by 3 bases and J by 3 bases, leaving 4 bases between them. Germline CDR1 reads DFQATT; CDR2 reads SNEGSKA (reference sequence). DNA of the CDR3: TGCAGTGCTAGTCAAACAGATACGCAGTATTTT. Residues: CSASQTDTQYF.

The rearrangement uses TRBV7-8 and TRBJ2-7, with a tentative D call TRBD1 (5 bases). In germline, CDR1 is SGHVS, CDR2 FQNEAQ. CDR3 length equals 14 residues. V was shortened by 5 bases and J by 6 bases, with 17 bases between the two germline ends. Here the CDR3 DNA reads TGTGCCAGCAGCCCGAGGTACGTTAGGGGCGAGCAGTACTTC. It specifies CASSPRYVRGEQYF.

The gene calls are TRBV5-1 and TRBJ2-7; TRBD1 might be the D (5 bases). Germline V gives CDR1 SGHRS, CDR2 YFSETQ. Between the trimmed V and J ends, which lost 1 base and 5 bases, there was a span of 13 bases. The CDR3 consists of 14 residues. The DNA for the CDR3 is TGCGCCAGCAGCTTGTACCGGCAGGGTAACGAGCAGTACTTC. Protein: CASSLYRQGNEQYF.

This clone showed up just a few times. The chain joins TRBV6-5 to TRBJ1-5; no clear D. There are 13 residues in the CDR3. Per germline, CDR1 MNHEY and CDR2 SVGAGI. V lost 2 bases and J lost 6, with 8 bases in between. This CDR3 is CASSYGERQPQHF. CDR3 coding DNA: TGTGCCAGCAGTTACGGTGAGCGTCAGCCCCAGCATTTT.

V and J are TRBV29-1 and TRBJ1-2; TRBD1 matches at 11 bases. CDR3 length: 17 residues. Trimming took 5 bases from V and 10 from J; bases not matched to a gene: 21. CDR1 and CDR2 (germline): SQVTM, ANQGSEA. The DNA of the CDR3 is TGCAGCGTTACGGATGAGGACAGGGGGCTAGGACCCTCGGACTACACCTTC. Protein product: CSVTDEDRGLGPSDYTF.

This clone has at least ten counts. The CDR3 sequence is CASSELATYEQYF. CDR3 sequence (DNA): TGTGCCAGCAGCGAACTAGCGACCTACGAGCAGTACTTC. The chain combines TRBV7-9 with TRBJ2-7; 7 nucleotides line up with TRBD2. Germline-derived CDR1 and CDR2 are SEHNR and FQNEAQ (reference sequence). The CDR3 sequence is 13 residues long. V was clipped by 5 bases and J by 2 bases; unmatched bases: 3.